The present entry profiles one TCR beta chain with its context. CDR1 is KGHSH, CDR2 LQKENI, per germline. The V end was cut by 6 bases, the J end by 1 base, with 12 bases between. The CDR3 sequence is 14 residues long. Each CDR3 protein gets one entry after TCRdb re-called the reads with MiXCR. In the table there are 150,000 to 200,000 distinct CDR3 sequences, roughly 20% of which are singletons. This sample stems from a study of T cell repertoires in cytomegalovirus infection. The rearrangement joins TRBV18 to TRBJ1-2, with D possibly matching TRBD1 (5 bases). The TCR comes from a human donor in good health (CMV status not recorded). Some clones in this sample may be carry-over from other donors' samples. Sequencing was performed on PBMCs. CDR3 in DNA: TGTGCCAGCTCGCGTCTCAGGGATAACTATGGCTACACCTTC. Its protein is CASSRLRDNYGYTF. Combining the CDR3 with reference TRBV18 and TRBJ1-2 gives the whole variable domain NAGVMQNPRHLVRRRGQEARLRCSPMKGHSHVYWYRQLPEEGLKFMVYLQKENIIDESGMPKERFSAEFPKEGPSILRIQQVVRGDSAAYFCASSRLRDNYGYTFGSGTRLTVV.